This T cell receptor beta chain was sequenced for a study of cytomegalovirus exposure and HLA in healthy donors. Looking at the study overall: One earlier analysis, a look at some 180 million T cells, found approximately 120 million unique TCR beta sequences. Study findings and constraints: Confirmation was obtained in vitro that three CMV-associated chains are specific for CMV antigens. Trimming of TCR beta V- and J-genes showed a link, identified in a later analysis, to a missense DCLRE1C variant. The study recorded more than 150 TCR beta chains that were cytomegalovirus-associated.

Details on this clone: Its antigen is currently unknown.

PCR was performed using 60 Vbeta and 13 Jbeta primers. The assay was immunoSEQ multiplex PCR, and TCRdb's table has in-frame clones only and misses some. Here the sample spans over 130,000 clones, 80% being singletons. Trimming stripped 8 bases from V and 7 bases from J, with 12 bases between. The CDR3 is 13 residues long. Germline loops: CDR1 MDHEN, CDR2 SYDVKM. The gene calls are TRBV28 and TRBJ1-6, with D possibly matching TRBD1 (6 bases). This sequence was found in a female donor in good health and CMV-seronegative. The sequenced sample was PBMCs. The CDR3 nucleotides read TGTGCCAGCCTCGGACAGAAAAATTCACCCCTCCACTTT. Protein: CASLGQKNSPLHF.